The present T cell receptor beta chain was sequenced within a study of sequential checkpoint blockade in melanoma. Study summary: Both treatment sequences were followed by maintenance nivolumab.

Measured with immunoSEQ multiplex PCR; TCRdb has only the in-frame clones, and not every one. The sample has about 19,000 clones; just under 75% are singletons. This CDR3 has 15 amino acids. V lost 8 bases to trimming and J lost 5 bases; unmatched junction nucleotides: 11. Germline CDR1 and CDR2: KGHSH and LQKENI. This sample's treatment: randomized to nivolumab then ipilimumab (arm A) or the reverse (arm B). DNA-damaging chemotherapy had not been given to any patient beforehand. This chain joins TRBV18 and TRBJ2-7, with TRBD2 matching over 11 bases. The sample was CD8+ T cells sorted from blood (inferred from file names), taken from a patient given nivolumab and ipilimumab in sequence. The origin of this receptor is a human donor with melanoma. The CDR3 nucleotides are TGTGCCAGCCGTAGCGGGGGGGCCGGCGGGAACGAGCAGTACTTC. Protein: CASRSGGAGGNEQYF.